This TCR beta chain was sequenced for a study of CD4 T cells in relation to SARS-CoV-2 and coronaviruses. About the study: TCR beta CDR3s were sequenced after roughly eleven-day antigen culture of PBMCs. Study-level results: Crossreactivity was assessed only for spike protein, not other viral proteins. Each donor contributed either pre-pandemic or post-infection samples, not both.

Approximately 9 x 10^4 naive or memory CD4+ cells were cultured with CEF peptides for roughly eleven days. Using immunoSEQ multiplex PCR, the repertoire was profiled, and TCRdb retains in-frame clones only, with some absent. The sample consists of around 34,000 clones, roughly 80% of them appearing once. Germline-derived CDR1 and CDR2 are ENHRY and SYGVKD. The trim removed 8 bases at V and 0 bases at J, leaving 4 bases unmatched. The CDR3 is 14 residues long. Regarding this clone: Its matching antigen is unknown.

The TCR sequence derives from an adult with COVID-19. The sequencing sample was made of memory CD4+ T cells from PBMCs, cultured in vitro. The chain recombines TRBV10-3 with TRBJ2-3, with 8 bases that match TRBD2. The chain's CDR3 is CAIATSGSTDTQYF. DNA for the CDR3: TGTGCCATCGCCACTAGCGGAAGCACAGATACGCAGTATTTT.